The 8 T cell receptor beta chains in this list originate from one sample, sequenced in a study of blood T cell repertoires in COVID-19. Assay used: immunoSEQ multiplex PCR; TCRdb lists only in-frame clones, some missing. Among just over 350,000 clones listed, approximately 86% were seen once. Sequenced input: peripheral blood. The receptors shown here come from a woman aged 60-70 years with COVID-19, enrolled during active disease.

The chain joins TRBV6-2 or TRBV6-3 to TRBJ2-7, with D unresolved. Germline V gives CDR1 MNHEY, CDR2 SVGEGT. The CDR3 extends over 16 amino acids. The V end lost 2 bases, the J end lost 2 bases, and 16 bases lay between the germline ends. The DNA of the CDR3 is TGTGCCAGCAGTTACCCCAACCGTGCGGTCGCCTACGAGCAGTACTTC. Its protein product is CASSYPNRAVAYEQYF.

The rearrangement links TRBV6-1 to TRBJ1-5; tentatively, D is TRBD1 (5 bases). This CDR3 region has 14 residues. The germline CDR1 and CDR2 sequences are MNHNS and SASEGT. V lost 3 bases to trimming and J lost 4 bases, with 10 bases between them. The CDR3 DNA reads TGTGCCAGCAGTGAGGAGACAGCGAATCAGCCCCAGCATTTT. Translation gives CASSEETANQPQHF.

This rearrangement joins TRBV14 to TRBJ2-7; TRBD1 agrees at 7 bases. The CDR3 length is 13 residues. The germline CDR1 and CDR2 sequences are SGHDN and FVKESK. V lost 4 bases to trimming and J lost 7 bases; unmatched junction nucleotides: 7. CDR3 nucleotide sequence: TGTGCCAGCAGCCCGAACAGGGGCGAAGAGCAGTACTTC. This encodes CASSPNRGEEQYF.

The chain couples TRBV27 to TRBJ1-2; tentative D call: TRBD1 (6 bases). CDR3 length: 15 residues. The germline V gene has CDR1 MNHEY and CDR2 SMNVEV (reference sequence). The ends were cut back, 2 bases at V and 8 bases at J, with 18 bases in the middle. The CDR3 coding sequence is TGTGCCAGCAGTTTACGGGGGGGCGGATGGGGCGGCTACACCTTC. Translated: CASSLRGGGWGGYTF.

The J gene is TRBJ2-1, the V gene TRBV6-4; TRBD2 agrees at 11 bases. There are 15 residues in the CDR3. V was clipped by 0 bases and J by 6 bases; unmatched bases: 1. Germline CDR1 is MRHNA and CDR2 is SNTAGT. In DNA, the CDR3 is TGTGCCAGCAGTGACTCTAGCGGGGGGGCCAATGAGCAGTTCTTC. It translates to CASSDSSGGANEQFF.

V gene TRBV6-2 or TRBV6-3 combines with J gene TRBJ2-7, with 11 bases lining up with TRBD2. The ends lost 3 bases at V and 3 bases at J; junction bases unmatched: 16. The CDR3 consists of 19 residues. CDR1 and CDR2 from the germline V gene are MNHEY and SVGEGT. CDR3 residues: CASSYPLGVAGGPRYEQYF. Here the CDR3 DNA reads TGTGCCAGCAGTTATCCGCTGGGGGTAGCGGGGGGGCCTCGCTACGAGCAGTACTTC.

The V call is TRBV5-4, the J call TRBJ1-6, with D tentatively TRBD1 (5 bases). Germline V gene data show CDR1 as SGHNT and CDR2 as YYREEE (reference sequence). The V end was cut by 3 bases, the J end by 9 bases, with 19 bases between. The CDR3 has 16 residues. The CDR3 is CASSSRMVGVGSPLHF. The DNA for the CDR3 is TGTGCCAGCAGCTCAAGAATGGTAGGGGTCGGTTCACCCCTCCACTTT.

The rearrangement links TRBV18 to TRBJ1-1; 11 bases align to TRBD1. J was trimmed by 5 bases and V by 3 bases; bases with no gene match: 5. This CDR3 region has 15 residues. Germline V gives CDR1 KGHSH, CDR2 LQKENI. CDR3 DNA: TGTGCCAGCTCACCTTGGACAGGGGGCGGAACTGAAGCTTTCTTT. Its protein product is CASSPWTGGGTEAFF.